This T cell receptor (beta chain) came from a study of blood T cell repertoires in COVID-19. Study in general: Specimens from acute and convalescent COVID-19 originated in the United States, Italy and Spain. Nucleic acid was either cDNA or gDNA, and it came from T cells, B-cell-depleted T cells, or PBMCs.

The germline V and J ends were trimmed by 5 bases and 4 bases, with 11 bases remaining between them. This CDR3 contains 13 residues. Repertoires were generated with immunoSEQ multiplex PCR, while TCRdb's copy carries only in-frame clones and drops some. The profile shows approximately 100,000 clones, about 89% of them singletons. The sample comprised peripheral blood. The sequence derives from a human donor in a cohort sampled during active COVID-19. The chain recombines TRBV12-3 or TRBV12-4 with TRBJ1-2, with D maybe TRBD1 (6 bases). The CDR3 DNA reads TGTGCCAGCAGTAATACAGGGATCTATGGCTACACCTTC. This codes for CASSNTGIYGYTF.